These 5 T cell receptor beta chains originate from one sample sequenced in a study of blood T cell repertoires in COVID-19 (dated by TCRdb to 2018 to 2020). Library creation used the immunoSEQ multiplex PCR assay. This is the immuneACCESS table as TCRdb keeps it, with only in-frame sequences that have V and J called. A part of the clones is gone; compared with another copy, unresolved V genes explain less than half, and the rest is unexplained. In this sample the table shows 200,000 to 300,000 clones, approximately 90% of which occur a single time. Under 2% of the sample rests with the top ten. Specimen: PBMCs or T cells enriched from blood (not recorded which). These receptors were collected from a man aged 35 to 55 who had recovered from COVID-19.

In DNA, the CDR3 is TGTGCCAGCAGCATCGACAGGGCGGGCTATGGCTACACCTTC. Its protein product is CASSIDRAGYGYTF. V usage is TRBV6-5 and J usage is TRBJ1-2, with 7 bases fitting TRBD1. Germline CDR1 and CDR2: MNHEY and SVGAGI. V lost 6 bases to trimming and J lost 4 bases; unmatched junction nucleotides: 8. The CDR3 length is 14 residues.

This chain uses TRBV6-5 with TRBJ2-2, with TRBD1 identical over 8 bases. The trim removed 7 bases at V and 4 bases at J, leaving 2 bases unmatched. Germline CDR1 and CDR2: MNHEY and SVGAGI. The CDR3 spans 13 residues. The DNA for the CDR3 is TGTGCCAGCAAACAGGGGGGCACCGGGGAGCTGTTTTTT. This translates into CASKQGGTGELFF.

This chain connects TRBV2 to TRBJ2-1, with D unresolved. The CDR3 has 15 residues. V was clipped by 6 bases and J by 1 base, with 13 bases between them. CDR1 is SNHLY, CDR2 FYNNEI, per germline. The CDR3 DNA sequence: TGTGCCAGCAGAAAGACTCTTCTATCCTACAATGAGCAGTTCTTC. This translates into CASRKTLLSYNEQFF.

The chain links TRBV28 to TRBJ2-1; possibly TRBD2 for D (6 bases). V was cut by 8 bases and J by 6 bases, with 17 bases left in between. CDR3 length equals 14 residues. Per the germline V gene, CDR1 is MDHEN and CDR2 is SYDVKM. In nucleotides, the CDR3 is TGTGCCAGCCGCCGGGAGCTCCCCCTCAATGAGCAGTTCTTC. Its translation is CASRRELPLNEQFF.

The chain couples TRBV3-1 (or the pseudogene TRBV3-2) to TRBJ1-6; D is undetermined. Germline CDR1 is LGHDT and CDR2 is YNNKEL (reference sequence). V lost 4 bases and J 7 bases, leaving 8 bases between the germline ends. This CDR3 has 13 amino acids. The CDR3 here is CASSRTGNSPLHF. The CDR3 DNA is TGTGCCAGCAGCCGGACGGGGAATTCACCCCTCCACTTT.